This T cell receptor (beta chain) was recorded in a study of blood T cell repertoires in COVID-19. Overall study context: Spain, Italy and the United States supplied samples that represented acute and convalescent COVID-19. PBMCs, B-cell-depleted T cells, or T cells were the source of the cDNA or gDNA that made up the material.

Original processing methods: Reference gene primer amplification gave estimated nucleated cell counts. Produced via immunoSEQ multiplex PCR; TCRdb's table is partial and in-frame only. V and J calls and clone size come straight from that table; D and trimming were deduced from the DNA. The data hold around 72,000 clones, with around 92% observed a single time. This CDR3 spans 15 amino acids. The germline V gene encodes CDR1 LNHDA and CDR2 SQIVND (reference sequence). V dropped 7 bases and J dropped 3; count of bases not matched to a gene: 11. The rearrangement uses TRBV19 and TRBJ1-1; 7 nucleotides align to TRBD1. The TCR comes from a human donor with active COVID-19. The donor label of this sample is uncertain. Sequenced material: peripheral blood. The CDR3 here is CASTSSHQGDTEAFF. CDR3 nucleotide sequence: TGTGCCAGTACGTCTTCCCATCAGGGGGACACTGAAGCTTTCTTT.